The 10 T cell receptor beta chains reported below all come from one sample, sequenced in a study of T-cell reconstitution after alpha-beta-depleted transplantation in children. Unique molecular identifiers were incorporated into the prepared TCRbeta library. MiXCR, run by TCRdb on the PCR reads, gives a single entry per CDR3 protein. The sample comprises roughly 120,000 distinct CDR3 sequences, 10% of which are singletons, and less than 40% rests with the top ten. The sample consisted of PBMCs, taken before TCRalphabeta/CD19-depleted stem cell transplant. The source is a boy younger than 10 with acute lymphoblastic leukemia, due to receive a stem cell transplant.

In its sample, this clonotype was seen a few times. V usage is TRBV10-2 and J usage is TRBJ2-5; TRBD2 aligns across 10 bases. Germline V gene data show CDR1 as WSHSY and CDR2 as SAAADI. This CDR3 region has 15 residues. The V gene end was trimmed by 4 bases and the J gene end by 5 bases; junction bases not matched to a gene: 7. The CDR3 DNA reads as TGCGCCAGCAGTGCCTTAGCGGGAGGCGGGGAGACCCAGTACTTC. Its protein product is CASSALAGGGETQYF.

V is TRBV9 and J is TRBJ1-2; a possible D gene is TRBD1 (5 bases). Trimming took off 4 bases at V and 4 bases at J, with 14 bases between the two ends. Germline V gene sequence: CDR1 SGDLS, CDR2 YYNGEE. The CDR3 spans 14 residues. The CDR3 DNA is TGTGCCAGCAGCCCGGGGGGATCCTTCTATGGCTACACCTTC. Encoded protein: CASSPGGSFYGYTF.

The chain recombines TRBV7-8 with TRBJ2-3; D unclear. The ends were cut back, 2 bases at V and 0 bases at J, with 9 bases in the middle. The V gene's germline CDR1 is SGHVS and CDR2 FQNEAQ. There are 15 residues in the CDR3. The CDR3 region is CASSLFGGSTDTQYF. The CDR3 DNA reads TGTGCCAGCAGCTTATTTGGCGGAAGCACAGATACGCAGTATTTT.

This clonotype occurred a few times. The chain links TRBV4-2 to TRBJ2-1; D is ambiguous. V was shortened by 0 bases and J by 0 bases, with 9 bases between the two germline ends. Germline V gives CDR1 LGHNA, CDR2 YNFKEQ. The CDR3 runs to 16 residues. CDR3 residues: CASSQERESSYNEQFF. The CDR3 DNA reads TGTGCCAGCAGCCAAGAAAGGGAAAGCTCCTACAATGAGCAGTTCTTC.

The table lists this clonotype with many counts. V is TRBV7-8 and J is TRBJ2-1, with 9 bases that match TRBD2. CDR1 SGHVS and CDR2 FQNEAQ come from the germline V gene. The CDR3 sequence is 17 residues long. V lost 5 bases, J lost 9 bases, and 17 bases stayed unmatched. The CDR3: CASSTYGAGGPVGEQFF. DNA of the CDR3: TGTGCCAGCAGCACGTACGGGGCGGGAGGGCCGGTGGGTGAGCAGTTCTTC. Based on the CDR3 plus reference TRBV7-8 and TRBJ2-1, the full variable domain is GAGVSQSPRYKVAKRGQDVALRCDPISGHVSLFWYQQALGQGPEFLTYFQNEAQLDKSGLPSDRFFAERPEGSVSTLKIQRTQQEDSAVYLCASSTYGAGGPVGEQFFGPGTRLTVL.

This clonotype was detected many times. This sequence joins TRBV12-3 or TRBV12-4 and TRBJ1-5; a possible D gene is TRBD1 (6 bases). This CDR3 region has 14 residues. Between the trimmed V and J ends, which lost 6 bases and 3 bases, there was a span of 12 bases. CDR3 coding DNA: TGTGCCAGCAGATCGACAGGACCCAATCAGCCCCAGCATTTT. This sequence encodes CASRSTGPNQPQHF.

This clonotype was seen only a few times. V usage is TRBV2 and J usage is TRBJ2-1, with 10 bases that match TRBD2. CDR3 length equals 15 residues. The ends lost 5 bases at V and 8 bases at J; junction bases unmatched: 9. Looked up from germline, CDR1 is SNHLY and CDR2 is FYNNEI. In nucleotides, the CDR3 is TGTGCCAGCAGTCAGGCCTCTAGCGGGAGTTATGAGCAGTTCTTC. Translating gives CASSQASSGSYEQFF.

The genes are TRBV24-1 and TRBJ2-3; D possibly corresponds to TRBD1 (5 bases). V lost 1 base to trimming and J lost 9 bases, with 7 bases between them. The CDR3 covers 12 residues. Germline V gene lookup returns CDR1 KGHDR and CDR2 SFDVKD. The CDR3 protein is CATSDFQGTQYF. DNA of the CDR3: TGTGCCACCAGTGATTTTCAGGGAACGCAGTATTTT.

A few counts support this clonotype. The rearrangement uses TRBV6-6 and TRBJ2-2; no clear D. Germline V CDR1 and CDR2: MNHNY, SVGAGI (reference sequence). V was cut by 4 bases and J by 3 bases, with 3 bases left in between. This CDR3 comprises 12 residues. CDR3 coding DNA: TGTGCCAGCAGTTCCTACACCGGGGAGCTGTTTTTT. Translation: CASSSYTGELFF.

The chain recombines TRBV7-2 with TRBJ2-7; D is uncertain. Trimming removed 5 bases at V and 8 bases at J, with 10 bases between. The CDR3 is 11 residues long. Germline V gene lookup returns CDR1 SGHTA and CDR2 FQGNSA. CDR3 residues: CASSLAWKQYF. CDR3 nucleotides: TGTGCCAGCAGCCTTGCCTGGAAGCAGTACTTC.